This TCR beta chain was sequenced in a study of PD-L1 blockade in urothelial cancer. Sequencing used immunoSEQ multiplex PCR; TCRdb keeps in-frame clones, though not all of them. The sample consists of about 120,000 clones, about 83% of them appearing once. CDR1 and CDR2 (germline): LNHDA, SQIVND (reference sequence). The CDR3 length is 13 residues. V shed 6 bases, J shed 4 bases, and the junction held 3 bases outside the gene matches. The time point denotes: peripheral blood 6 weeks after treatment start. This TCR was recovered from a man aged 45 to 65 with urothelial cancer. The V gene is TRBV19, the J gene TRBJ1-2; 9 bases map to TRBD1. The material sequenced was PBMCs, taken around atezolizumab (anti-PD-L1) treatment. The CDR3 DNA follows: TGTGCCAGTAGAAAGGGACAGGGCTATGGCTACACCTTC. Protein: CASRKGQGYGYTF.